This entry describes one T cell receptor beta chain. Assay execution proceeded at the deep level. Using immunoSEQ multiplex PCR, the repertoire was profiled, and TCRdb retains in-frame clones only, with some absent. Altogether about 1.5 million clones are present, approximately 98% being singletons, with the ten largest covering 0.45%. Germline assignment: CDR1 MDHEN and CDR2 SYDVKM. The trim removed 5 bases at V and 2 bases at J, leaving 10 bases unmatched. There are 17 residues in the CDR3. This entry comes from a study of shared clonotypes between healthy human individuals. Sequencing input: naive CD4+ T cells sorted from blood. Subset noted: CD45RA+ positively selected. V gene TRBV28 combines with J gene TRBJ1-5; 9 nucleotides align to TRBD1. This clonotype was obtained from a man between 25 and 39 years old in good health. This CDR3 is CASSIRDRVLRNQPQHF. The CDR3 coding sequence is TGTGCCAGCAGTATCCGGGACAGGGTCCTACGCAATCAGCCCCAGCATTTT.